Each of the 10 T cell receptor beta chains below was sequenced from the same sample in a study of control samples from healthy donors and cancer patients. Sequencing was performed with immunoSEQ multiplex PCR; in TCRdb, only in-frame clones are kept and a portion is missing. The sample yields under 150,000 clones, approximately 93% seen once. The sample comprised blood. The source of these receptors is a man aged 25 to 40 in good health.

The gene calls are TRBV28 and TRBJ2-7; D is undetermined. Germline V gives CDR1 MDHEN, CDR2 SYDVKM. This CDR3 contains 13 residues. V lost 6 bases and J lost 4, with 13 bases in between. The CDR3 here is CASRTPAVYEQYF. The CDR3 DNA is TGTGCCAGCAGAACCCCGGCAGTATACGAGCAGTACTTC.

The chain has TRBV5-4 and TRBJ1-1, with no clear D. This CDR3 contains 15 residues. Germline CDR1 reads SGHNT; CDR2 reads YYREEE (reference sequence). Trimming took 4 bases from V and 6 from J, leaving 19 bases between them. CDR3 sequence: CASSPTYGGSAEAFF. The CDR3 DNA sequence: TGTGCCAGCAGCCCGACCTACGGAGGGAGCGCTGAAGCTTTCTTT. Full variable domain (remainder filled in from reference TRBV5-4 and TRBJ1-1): ETGVTQSPTHLIKTRGQQVTLRCSSQSGHNTVSWYQQALGQGPQFIFQYYREEENGRGNFPPRFSGLQFPNYSSELNVNALELDDSALYLCASSPTYGGSAEAFFGQGTRLTVV.

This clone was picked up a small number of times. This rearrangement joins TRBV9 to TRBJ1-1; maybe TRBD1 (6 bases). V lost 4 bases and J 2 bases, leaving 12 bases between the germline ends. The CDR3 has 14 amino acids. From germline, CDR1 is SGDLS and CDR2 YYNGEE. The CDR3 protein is CASSPRTVNTEAFF. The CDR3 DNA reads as TGTGCCAGCAGCCCCCGGACAGTCAACACTGAAGCTTTCTTT.

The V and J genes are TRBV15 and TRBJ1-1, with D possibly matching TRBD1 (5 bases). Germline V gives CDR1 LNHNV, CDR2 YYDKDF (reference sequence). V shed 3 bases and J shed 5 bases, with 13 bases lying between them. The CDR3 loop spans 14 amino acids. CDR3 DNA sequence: TGTGCCACCAGCAGTTTCGGGGGACGGACTGAAGCTTTCTTT. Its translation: CATSSFGGRTEAFF. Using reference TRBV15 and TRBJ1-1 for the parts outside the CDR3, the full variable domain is DAMVIQNPRYQVTQFGKPVTLSCSQTLNHNVMYWYQQKSSQAPKLLFHYYDKDFNNEADTPDNFQSRRPNTSFCFLDIRSPGLGDTAMYLCATSSFGGRTEAFFGQGTRLTVV.

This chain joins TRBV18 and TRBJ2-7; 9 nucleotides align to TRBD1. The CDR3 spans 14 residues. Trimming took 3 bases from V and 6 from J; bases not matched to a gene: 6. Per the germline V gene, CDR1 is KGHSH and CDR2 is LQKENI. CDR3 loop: CASSPDRGLSEQYF. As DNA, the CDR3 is TGTGCCAGCTCACCGGACAGGGGATTAAGCGAGCAGTACTTC.

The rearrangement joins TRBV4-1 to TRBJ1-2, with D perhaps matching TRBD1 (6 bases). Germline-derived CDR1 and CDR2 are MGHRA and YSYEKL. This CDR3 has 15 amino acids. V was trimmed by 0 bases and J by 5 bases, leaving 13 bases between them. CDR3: CASSQDQTGFYGYTF. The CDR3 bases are TGCGCCAGCAGCCAAGATCAGACAGGATTTTATGGCTACACCTTC.

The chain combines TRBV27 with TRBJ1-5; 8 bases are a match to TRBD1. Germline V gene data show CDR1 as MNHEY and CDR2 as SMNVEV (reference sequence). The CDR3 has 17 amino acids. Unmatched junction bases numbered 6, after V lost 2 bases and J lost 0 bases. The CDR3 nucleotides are TGTGCCAGCAGTTTAAATCAGGGGGCAAATAGCAATCAGCCCCAGCATTTT. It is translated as CASSLNQGANSNQPQHF.

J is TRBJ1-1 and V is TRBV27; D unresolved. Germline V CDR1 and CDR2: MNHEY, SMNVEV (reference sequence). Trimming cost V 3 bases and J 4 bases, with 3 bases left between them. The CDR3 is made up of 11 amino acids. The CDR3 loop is CASSLGTEAFF. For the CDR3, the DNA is TGTGCCAGCAGTTTGGGCACTGAAGCTTTCTTT.

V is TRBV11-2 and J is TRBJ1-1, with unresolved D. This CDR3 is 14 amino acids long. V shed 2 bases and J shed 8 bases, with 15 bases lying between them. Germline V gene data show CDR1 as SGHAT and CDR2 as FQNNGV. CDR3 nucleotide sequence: TGTGCCAGCAGCTTATTTTTAGAGGGCAGGGAAGCTTTCTTT. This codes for CASSLFLEGREAFF.

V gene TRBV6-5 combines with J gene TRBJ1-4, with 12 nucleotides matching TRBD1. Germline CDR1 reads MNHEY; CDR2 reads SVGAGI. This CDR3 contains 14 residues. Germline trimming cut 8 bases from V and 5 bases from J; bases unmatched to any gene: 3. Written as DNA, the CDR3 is TGTGCCAGCCGGGACAGGGGGCGAAATGAAAAACTGTTTTTT. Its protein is CASRDRGRNEKLFF.